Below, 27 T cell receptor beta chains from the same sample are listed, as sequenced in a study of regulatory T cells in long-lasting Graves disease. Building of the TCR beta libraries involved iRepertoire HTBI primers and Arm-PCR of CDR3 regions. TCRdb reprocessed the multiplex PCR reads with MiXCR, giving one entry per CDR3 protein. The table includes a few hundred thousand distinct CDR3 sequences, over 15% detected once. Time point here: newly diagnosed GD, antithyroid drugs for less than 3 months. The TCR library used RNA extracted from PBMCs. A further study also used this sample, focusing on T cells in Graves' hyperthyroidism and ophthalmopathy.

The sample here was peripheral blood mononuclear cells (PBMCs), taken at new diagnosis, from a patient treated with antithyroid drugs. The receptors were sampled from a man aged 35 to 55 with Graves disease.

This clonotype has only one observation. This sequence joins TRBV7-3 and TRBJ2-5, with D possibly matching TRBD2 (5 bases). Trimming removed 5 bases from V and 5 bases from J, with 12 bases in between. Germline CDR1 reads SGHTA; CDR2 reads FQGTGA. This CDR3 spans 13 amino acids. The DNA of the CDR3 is TGTGCCAGCAGCCCTGGCGGGTGGGAGACCCAGTACTTC. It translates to CASSPGGWETQYF.

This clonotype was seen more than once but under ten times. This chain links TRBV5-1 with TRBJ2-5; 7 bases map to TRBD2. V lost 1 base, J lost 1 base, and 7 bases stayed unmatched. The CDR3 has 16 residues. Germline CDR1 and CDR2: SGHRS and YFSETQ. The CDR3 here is CASSLFPGGVQETQYF. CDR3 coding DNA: TGCGCCAGCAGCTTGTTCCCGGGGGGAGTCCAAGAGACCCAGTACTTC.

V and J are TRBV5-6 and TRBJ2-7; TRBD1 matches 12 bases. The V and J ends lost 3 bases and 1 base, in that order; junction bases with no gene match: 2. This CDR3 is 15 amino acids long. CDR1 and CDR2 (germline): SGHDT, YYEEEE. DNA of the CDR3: TGTGCCAGCAGCTCGGGACAGGGGGCGTCCTACGAGCAGTACTTC. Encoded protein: CASSSGQGASYEQYF.

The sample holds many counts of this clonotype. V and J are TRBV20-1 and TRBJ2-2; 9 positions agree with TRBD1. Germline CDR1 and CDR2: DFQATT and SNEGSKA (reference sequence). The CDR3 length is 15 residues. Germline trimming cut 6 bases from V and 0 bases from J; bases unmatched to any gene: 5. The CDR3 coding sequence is TGCAGTGCCGGACAGGGGCCAGCGAACACCGGGGAGCTGTTTTTT. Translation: CSAGQGPANTGELFF.

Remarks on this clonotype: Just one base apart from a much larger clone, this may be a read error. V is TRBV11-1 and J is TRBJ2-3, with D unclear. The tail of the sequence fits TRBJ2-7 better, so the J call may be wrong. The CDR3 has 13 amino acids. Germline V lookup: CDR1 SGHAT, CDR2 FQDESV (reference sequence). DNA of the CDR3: TGTGCCAGCAGCTTAGGACTCCCCAATGAGCAGTACTTC. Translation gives CASSLGLPNEQYF.

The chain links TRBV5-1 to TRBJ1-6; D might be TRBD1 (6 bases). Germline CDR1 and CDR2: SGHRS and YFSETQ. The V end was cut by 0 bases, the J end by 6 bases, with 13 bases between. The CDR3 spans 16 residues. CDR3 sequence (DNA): TGCGCCAGCAGCTTGGCCCCCGGGGGCGGTAATTCACCCCTCCACTTT. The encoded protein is CASSLAPGGGNSPLHF.

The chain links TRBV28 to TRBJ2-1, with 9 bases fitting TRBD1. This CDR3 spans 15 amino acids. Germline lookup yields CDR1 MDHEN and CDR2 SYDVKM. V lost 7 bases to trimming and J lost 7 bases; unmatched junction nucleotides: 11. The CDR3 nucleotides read TGTGCCAGCACCAGACCGACAGGGGGAGGGAATGAGCAGTTCTTC. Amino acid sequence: CASTRPTGGGNEQFF.

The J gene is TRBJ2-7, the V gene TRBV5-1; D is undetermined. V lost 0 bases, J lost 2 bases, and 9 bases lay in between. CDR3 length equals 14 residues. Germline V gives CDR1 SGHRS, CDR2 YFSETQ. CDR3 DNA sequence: TGCGCCAGCAGCTTGGTATACGGCACCTACGAGCAGTACTTC. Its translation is CASSLVYGTYEQYF.

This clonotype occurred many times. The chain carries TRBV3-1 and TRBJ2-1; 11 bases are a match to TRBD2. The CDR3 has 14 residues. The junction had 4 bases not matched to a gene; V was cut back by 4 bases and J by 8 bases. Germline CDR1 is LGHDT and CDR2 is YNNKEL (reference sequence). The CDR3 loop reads CASSRSGGDDEQFF. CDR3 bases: TGTGCCAGCAGCCGTAGCGGGGGGGACGATGAGCAGTTCTTC.

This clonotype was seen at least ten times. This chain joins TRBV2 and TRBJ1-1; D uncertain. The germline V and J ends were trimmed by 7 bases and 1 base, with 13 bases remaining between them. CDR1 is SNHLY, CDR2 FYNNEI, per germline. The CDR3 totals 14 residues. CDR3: CASNGRAGNTEAFF. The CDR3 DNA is TGTGCCAGCAATGGGAGAGCAGGGAACACTGAAGCTTTCTTT.

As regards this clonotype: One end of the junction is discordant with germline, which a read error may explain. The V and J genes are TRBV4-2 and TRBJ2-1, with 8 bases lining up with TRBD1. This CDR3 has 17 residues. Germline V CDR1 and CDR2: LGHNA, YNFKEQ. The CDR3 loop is CVSSQGSGRGRYNEQFF. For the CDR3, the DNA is TGTGTCAGCAGCCAAGGAAGTGGCAGGGGGCGTTATAATGAGCAGTTCTTC.

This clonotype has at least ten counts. The CDR3 loop reads CASRYRGLGFLETQYF. The CDR3 nucleotides read TGTGCCAGCAGGTACAGGGGCCTCGGTTTCTTAGAGACCCAGTACTTC. V and J are TRBV6-1 and TRBJ2-5; 7 bases fit TRBD1. Trimming removed 6 bases from V and 4 bases from J; junction bases left unmatched: 14. The CDR3 is made up of 16 amino acids. The V gene's germline CDR1 is MNHNS and CDR2 SASEGT.

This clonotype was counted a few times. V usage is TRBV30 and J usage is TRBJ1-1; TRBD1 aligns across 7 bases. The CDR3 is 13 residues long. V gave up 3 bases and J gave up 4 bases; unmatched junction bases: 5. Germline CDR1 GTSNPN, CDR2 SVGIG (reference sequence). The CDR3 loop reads CAWRMTGRTEAFF. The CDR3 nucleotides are TGTGCCTGGAGAATGACAGGGCGCACTGAAGCTTTCTTT. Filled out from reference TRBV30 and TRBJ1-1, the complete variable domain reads SQTIHQWPATLVQPVGSPLSLECTVEGTSNPNLYWYRQAAGRGLQLLFYSVGIGQISSEVPQNLSASRPQDRQFILSSKKLLLSDSGFYLCAWRMTGRTEAFFGQGTRLTVV.

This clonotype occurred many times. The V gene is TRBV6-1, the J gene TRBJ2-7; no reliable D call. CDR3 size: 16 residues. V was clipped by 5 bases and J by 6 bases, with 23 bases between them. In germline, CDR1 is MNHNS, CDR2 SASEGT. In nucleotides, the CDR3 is TGTGCCAGCAGTATACGAATGTTGGGAAGGCTGAGCGAGCAGTACTTC. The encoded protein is CASSIRMLGRLSEQYF.

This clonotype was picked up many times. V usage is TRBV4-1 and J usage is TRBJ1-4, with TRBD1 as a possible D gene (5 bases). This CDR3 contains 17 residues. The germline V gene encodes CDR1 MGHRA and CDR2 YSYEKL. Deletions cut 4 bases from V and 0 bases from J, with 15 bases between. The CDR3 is CASSRRNLGATNEKLFF. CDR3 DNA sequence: TGCGCCAGCAGCCGCAGGAATCTGGGGGCAACTAATGAAAAACTGTTTTTT.

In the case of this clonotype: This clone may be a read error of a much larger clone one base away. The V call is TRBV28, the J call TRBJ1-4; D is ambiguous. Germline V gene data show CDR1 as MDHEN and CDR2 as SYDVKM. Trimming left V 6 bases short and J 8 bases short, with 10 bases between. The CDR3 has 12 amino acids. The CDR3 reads CASSDVPEKLFF. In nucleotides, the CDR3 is TGTGCCAGCAGCGACGTGCCGGAAAAACTGTTTTTT.

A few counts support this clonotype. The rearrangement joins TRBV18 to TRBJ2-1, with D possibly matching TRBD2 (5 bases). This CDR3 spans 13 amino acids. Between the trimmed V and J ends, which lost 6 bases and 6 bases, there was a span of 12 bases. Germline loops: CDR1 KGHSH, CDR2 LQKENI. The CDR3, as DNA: TGTGCCAGCTCGCCGACTACGAGCAATGAGCAGTTCTTC. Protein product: CASSPTTSNEQFF.

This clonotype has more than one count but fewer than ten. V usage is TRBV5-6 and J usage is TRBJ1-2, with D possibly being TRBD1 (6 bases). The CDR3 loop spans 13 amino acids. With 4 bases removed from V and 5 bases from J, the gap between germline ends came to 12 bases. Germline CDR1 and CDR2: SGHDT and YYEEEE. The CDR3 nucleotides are TGTGCCAGCAGCCAGGGGACATCTTATGGCTACACCTTC. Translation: CASSQGTSYGYTF.

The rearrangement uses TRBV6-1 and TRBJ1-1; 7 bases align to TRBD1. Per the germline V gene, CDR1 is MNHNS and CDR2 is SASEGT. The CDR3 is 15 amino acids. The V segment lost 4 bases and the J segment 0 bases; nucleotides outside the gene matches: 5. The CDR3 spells CASSGGQNMNTEAFF. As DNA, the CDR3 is TGTGCCAGCAGTGGGGGACAGAACATGAACACTGAAGCTTTCTTT.

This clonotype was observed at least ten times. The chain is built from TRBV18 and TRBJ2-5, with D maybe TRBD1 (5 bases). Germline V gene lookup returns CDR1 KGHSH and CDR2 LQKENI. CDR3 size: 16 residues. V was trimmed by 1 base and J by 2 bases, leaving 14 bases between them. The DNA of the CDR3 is TGTGCCAGCTCACCACGAGTCGGAAAGGGGCAAGAGACCCAGTACTTC. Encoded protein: CASSPRVGKGQETQYF. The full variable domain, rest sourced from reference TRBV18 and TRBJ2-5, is NAGVMQNPRHLVRRRGQEARLRCSPMKGHSHVYWYRQLPEEGLKFMVYLQKENIIDESGMPKERFSAEFPKEGPSILRIQQVVRGDSAAYFCASSPRVGKGQETQYFGPGTRLLVL.

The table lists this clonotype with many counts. In nucleotides, the CDR3 is TGTGCCAGCAAAAAGACAGGGAACTATGGCTACACCTTC. It encodes CASKKTGNYGYTF. V is TRBV12-3 or TRBV12-4 and J is TRBJ1-2; 7 positions agree with TRBD1. This CDR3 spans 13 amino acids. Trimming cost V 7 bases and J 2 bases; bases outside gene matches: 4.

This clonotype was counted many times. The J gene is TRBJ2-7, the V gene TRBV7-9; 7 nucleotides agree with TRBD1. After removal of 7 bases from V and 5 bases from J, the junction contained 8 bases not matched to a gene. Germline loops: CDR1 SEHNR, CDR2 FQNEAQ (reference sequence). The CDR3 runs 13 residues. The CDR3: CASTLDRAHEQYF. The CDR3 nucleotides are TGTGCCAGCACCCTCGACAGGGCCCACGAGCAGTACTTC. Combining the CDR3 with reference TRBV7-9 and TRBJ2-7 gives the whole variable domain DTGVSQNPRHKITKRGQNVTFRCDPISEHNRLYWYRQTLGQGPEFLTYFQNEAQLEKSRLLSDRFSAERPKGSFSTLEIQRTEQGDSAMYLCASTLDRAHEQYFGPGTRLTVT.

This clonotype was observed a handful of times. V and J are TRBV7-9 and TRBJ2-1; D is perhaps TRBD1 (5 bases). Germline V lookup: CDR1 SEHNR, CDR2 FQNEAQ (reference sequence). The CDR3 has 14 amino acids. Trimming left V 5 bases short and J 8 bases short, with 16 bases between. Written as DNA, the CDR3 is TGTGCCAGCAGCCCACAGGTGAAATATTATGAGCAGTTCTTC. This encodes CASSPQVKYYEQFF.

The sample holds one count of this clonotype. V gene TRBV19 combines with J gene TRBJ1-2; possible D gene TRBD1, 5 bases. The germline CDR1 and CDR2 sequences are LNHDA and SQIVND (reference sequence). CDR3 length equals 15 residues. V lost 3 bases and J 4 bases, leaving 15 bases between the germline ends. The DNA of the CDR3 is TGTGCCAGTAGTATGAGACAACGCGGGGGCTATGGCTACACCTTC. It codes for CASSMRQRGGYGYTF.

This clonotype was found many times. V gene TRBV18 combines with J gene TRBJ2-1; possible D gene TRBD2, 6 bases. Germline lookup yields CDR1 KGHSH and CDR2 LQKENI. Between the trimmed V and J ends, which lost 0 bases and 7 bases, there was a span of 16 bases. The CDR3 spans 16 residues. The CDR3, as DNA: TGTGCCAGCTCACCACCGGAGGGTAAGGGATGGAATGAGCAGTTCTTC. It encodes CASSPPEGKGWNEQFF.

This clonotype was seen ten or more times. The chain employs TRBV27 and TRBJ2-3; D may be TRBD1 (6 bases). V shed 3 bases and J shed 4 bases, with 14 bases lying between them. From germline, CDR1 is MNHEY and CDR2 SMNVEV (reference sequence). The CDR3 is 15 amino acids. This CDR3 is CASSLYQQGPDTQYF. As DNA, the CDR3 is TGTGCCAGCAGTTTGTACCAACAGGGCCCAGATACGCAGTATTTT.

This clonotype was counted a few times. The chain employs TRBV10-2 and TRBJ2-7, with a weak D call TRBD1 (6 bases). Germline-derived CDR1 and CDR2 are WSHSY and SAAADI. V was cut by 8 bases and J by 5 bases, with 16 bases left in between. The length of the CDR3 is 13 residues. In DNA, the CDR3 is TGCGCCAGCGGGGGCAGGGCTGTGGACGAGCAGTACTTC. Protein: CASGGRAVDEQYF.